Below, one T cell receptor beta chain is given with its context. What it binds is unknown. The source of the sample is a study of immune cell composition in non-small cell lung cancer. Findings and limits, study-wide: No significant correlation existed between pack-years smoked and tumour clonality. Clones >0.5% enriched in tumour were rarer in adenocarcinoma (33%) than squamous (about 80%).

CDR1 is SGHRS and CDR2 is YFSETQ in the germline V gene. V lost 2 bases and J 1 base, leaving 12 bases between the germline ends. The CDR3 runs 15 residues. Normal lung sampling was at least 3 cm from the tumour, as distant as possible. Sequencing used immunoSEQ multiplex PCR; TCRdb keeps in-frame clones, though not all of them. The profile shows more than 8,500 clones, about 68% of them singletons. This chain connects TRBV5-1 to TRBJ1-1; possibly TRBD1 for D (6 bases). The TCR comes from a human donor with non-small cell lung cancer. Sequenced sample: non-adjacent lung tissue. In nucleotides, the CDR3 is TGCGCCAGCAGCTTTTGGTCAGGGGCGAACACTGAAGCTTTCTTT. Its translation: CASSFWSGANTEAFF.